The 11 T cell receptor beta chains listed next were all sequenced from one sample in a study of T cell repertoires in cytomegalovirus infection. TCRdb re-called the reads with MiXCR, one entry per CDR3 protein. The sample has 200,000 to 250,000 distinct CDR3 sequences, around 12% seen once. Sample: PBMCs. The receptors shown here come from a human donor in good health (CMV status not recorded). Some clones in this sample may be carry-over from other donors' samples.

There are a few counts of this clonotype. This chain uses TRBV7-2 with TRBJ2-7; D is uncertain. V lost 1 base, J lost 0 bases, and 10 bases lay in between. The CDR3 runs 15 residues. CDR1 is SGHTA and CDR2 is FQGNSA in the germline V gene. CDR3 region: CASSLGGASSYEQYF. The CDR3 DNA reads TGTGCCAGCAGCTTAGGAGGAGCGAGCTCCTACGAGCAGTACTTC.

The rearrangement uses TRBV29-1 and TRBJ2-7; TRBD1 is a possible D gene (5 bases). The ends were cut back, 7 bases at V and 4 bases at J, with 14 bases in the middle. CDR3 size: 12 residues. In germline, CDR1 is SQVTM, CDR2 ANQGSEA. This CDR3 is CSGLSGPYEQYF. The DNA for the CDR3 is TGCAGCGGACTGTCAGGGCCATACGAGCAGTACTTC.

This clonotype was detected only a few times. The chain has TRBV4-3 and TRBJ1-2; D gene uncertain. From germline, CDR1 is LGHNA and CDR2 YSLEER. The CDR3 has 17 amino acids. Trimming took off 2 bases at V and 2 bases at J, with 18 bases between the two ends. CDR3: CASSQSSVGELNYGYTF. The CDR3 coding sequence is TGCGCCAGCAGCCAATCGTCGGTGGGAGAGTTAAACTATGGCTACACCTTC.

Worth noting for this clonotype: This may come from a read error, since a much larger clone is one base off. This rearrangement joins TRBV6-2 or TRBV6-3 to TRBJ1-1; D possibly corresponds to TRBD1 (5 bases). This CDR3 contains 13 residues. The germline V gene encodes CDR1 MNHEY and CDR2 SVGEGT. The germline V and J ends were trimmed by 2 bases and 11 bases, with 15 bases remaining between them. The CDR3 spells CASSYPGLEVAFF. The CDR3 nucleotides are TGTGCCAGCAGTTACCCGGGACTGGAGGTGGCTTTCTTT.

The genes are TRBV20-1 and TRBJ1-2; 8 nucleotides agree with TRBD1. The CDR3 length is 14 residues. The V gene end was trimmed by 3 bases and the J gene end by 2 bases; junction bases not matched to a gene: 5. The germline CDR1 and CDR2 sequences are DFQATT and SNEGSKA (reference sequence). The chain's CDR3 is CSASKPGGNYGYTF. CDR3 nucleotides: TGCAGTGCTAGTAAGCCAGGGGGCAACTATGGCTACACCTTC.

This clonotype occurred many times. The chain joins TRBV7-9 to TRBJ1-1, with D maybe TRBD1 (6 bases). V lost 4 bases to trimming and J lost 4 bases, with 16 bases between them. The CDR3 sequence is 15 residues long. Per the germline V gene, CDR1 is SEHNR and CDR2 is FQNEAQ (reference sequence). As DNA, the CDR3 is TGTGCCAGCAGCTGGGGGGGGGCGGCGGGCACTGAAGCTTTCTTT. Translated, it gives CASSWGGAAGTEAFF.

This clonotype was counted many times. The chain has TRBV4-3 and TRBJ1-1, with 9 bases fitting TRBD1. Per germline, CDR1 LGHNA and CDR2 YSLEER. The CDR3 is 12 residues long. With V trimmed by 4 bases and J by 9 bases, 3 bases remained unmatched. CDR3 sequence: CASSLDRGKAFF. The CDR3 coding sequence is TGCGCCAGCAGCCTTGACAGGGGGAAAGCTTTCTTT.

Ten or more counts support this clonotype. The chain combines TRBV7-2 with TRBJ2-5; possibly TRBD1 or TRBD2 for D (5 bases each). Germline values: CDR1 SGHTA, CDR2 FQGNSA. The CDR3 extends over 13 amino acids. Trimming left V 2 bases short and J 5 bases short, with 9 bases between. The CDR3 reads CASSLNRDETQYF. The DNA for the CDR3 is TGTGCCAGCAGCTTAAACCGGGACGAGACCCAGTACTTC. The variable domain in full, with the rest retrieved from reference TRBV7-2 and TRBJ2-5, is GAGVSQSPSNKVTEKGKDVELRCDPISGHTALYWYRQSLGQGLEFLIYFQGNSAPDKSGLPSDRFSAERTGGSVSTLTIQRTQQEDSAVYLCASSLNRDETQYFGPGTRLLVL.

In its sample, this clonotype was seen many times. The CDR3 DNA reads as TGTGCCAGCAGCTTAGAAGGACAGGGCACAGATACGCAGTATTTT. This translates into CASSLEGQGTDTQYF. This chain connects TRBV7-2 to TRBJ2-3; TRBD1 agrees at 7 bases. J gave up 1 base and V 1 base, and 2 bases lay outside the gene matches. The CDR3 contains 15 residues. Germline lookup yields CDR1 SGHTA and CDR2 FQGNSA.

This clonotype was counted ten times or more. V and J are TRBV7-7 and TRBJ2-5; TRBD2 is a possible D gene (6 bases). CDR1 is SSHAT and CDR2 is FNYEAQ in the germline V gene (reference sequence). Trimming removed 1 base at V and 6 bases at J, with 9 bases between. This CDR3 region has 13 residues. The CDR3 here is CASSLVEGKTQYF. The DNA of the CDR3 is TGTGCCAGCAGCTTAGTGGAGGGAAAGACCCAGTACTTC. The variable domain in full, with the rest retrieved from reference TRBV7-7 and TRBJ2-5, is GAGVSQSPRYKVTKRGQDVTLRCDPISSHATLYWYQQALGQGPEFLTYFNYEAQPDKSGLPSDRFSAERPEGSISTLTIQRTEQRDSAMYRCASSLVEGKTQYFGPGTRLLVL.

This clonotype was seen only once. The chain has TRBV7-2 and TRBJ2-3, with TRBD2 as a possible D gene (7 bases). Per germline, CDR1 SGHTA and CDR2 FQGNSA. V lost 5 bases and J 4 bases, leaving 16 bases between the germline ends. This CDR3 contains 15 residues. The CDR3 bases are TGTGCCAGCAGCAAACCCCCGGGGGGCGCAGATACGCAGTATTTT. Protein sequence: CASSKPPGGADTQYF.